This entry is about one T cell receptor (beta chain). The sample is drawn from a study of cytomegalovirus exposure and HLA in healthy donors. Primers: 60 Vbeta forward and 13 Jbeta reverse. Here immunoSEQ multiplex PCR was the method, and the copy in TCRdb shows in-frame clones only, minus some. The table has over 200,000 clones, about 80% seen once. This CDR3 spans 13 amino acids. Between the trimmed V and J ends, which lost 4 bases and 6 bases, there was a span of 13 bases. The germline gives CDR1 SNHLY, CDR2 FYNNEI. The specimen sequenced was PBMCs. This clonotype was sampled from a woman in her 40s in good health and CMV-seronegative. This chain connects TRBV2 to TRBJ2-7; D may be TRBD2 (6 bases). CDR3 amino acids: CASSGDSGGEQYF. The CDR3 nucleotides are TGTGCCAGCAGTGGGGACTCAGGCGGCGAGCAGTACTTC.